The rows below give T cell receptor beta chains drawn from one sample of a study of blood T cell repertoires in COVID-19. Using immunoSEQ multiplex PCR, the repertoire was profiled, and TCRdb retains in-frame clones only, with some absent. The sample lists some 370,000 clones, about 87% occurring once. Sequencing was carried out using peripheral blood. These TCRs come from a woman in her 30s with COVID-19, enrolled during active disease. The CDR3 runs from the conserved cysteine through the conserved F or W. Fields, in order: CDR3 DNA, CDR3 protein, J gene, V gene, D gene, clone size. A D gene is named only where the DNA matches it firmly. Some rows have no size entry. The others give once, few or many, or a class for an expanded clone.

TGTGCCAGTCAGGGGGCTAGCAGAAACTACGAGCAGTACTTC CASQGASRNYEQYF TRBJ2-7 TRBV28 TRBD1 NA
TGTGCCTGGAGTAAGGGGCTTAATTCACCCCTCCACTTT CAWSKGLNSPLHF TRBJ1-6 TRBV30 NA NA
TGTGCCAGCAGCTTAGAGGGACTAGCGGGGAGAGCCAAAAACATTCAGTACTTC CASSLEGLAGRAKNIQYF TRBJ2-4 TRBV7-9 TRBD2 NA
TGCAGCGTCCTAGCGACAAACACCGGGGAGCTGTTTTTT CSVLATNTGELFF TRBJ2-2 TRBV29-1 NA NA
TGTGCCAGCAGTGAGCGGGAGTACAATGAGCAGTTCTTC CASSEREYNEQFF TRBJ2-1 TRBV2 TRBD2 once
TGTGCCAGCAGCCAACCCCGGTCAGGGCAGGGGTTAGGCAAAAACATTCAGTACTTC CASSQPRSGQGLGKNIQYF TRBJ2-4 TRBV4-2 NA NA
TGTGCCTGGAGTGCTACAGCCCACTACGAGCAGTACTTC CAWSATAHYEQYF TRBJ2-7 TRBV30 NA NA
TGTGCTAGTGGCCCGACTAGCGGGAGGGCGAACGCGGATGAGCAGTTCTTC CASGPTSGRANADEQFF TRBJ2-1 TRBV12-5 TRBD2 NA
TGTGCCAGCAGACTCGGGGATGAGCAGTTCTTC CASRLGDEQFF TRBJ2-1 TRBV6-5 NA NA
TGTGCCAGTACCAACAGAGCAACTAATGAAAAACTGTTTTTT CASTNRATNEKLFF TRBJ1-4 TRBV19 NA NA
TGTGCCAGCAGTCGTATTCAGGGGGACAGCAATCAGCCCCAGCATTTT CASSRIQGDSNQPQHF TRBJ1-5 TRBV2 TRBD1 NA
TGTGCCAGCAGTTACCGGGAGACAGATACGCAGTATTTT CASSYRETDTQYF TRBJ2-3 TRBV6-6 NA NA
TGTGCCAGCTCGCGGACTAGCGGGAGGGAGGCAGATACGCAGTATTTT CASSRTSGREADTQYF TRBJ2-3 TRBV18 TRBD2 NA
TGCGCCAGCAGCCAAGGGGTTTTCAGGGGCTATGGCTACACCTTC CASSQGVFRGYGYTF TRBJ1-2 TRBV4-3 NA once
TGTGCCAGCAGCAAGGGACAGGCCTACGAGCAGTACTTC CASSKGQAYEQYF TRBJ2-7 TRBV9 TRBD1 NA
TGTGCCAGCTCACCAAGGACTAGCGAGGAGACCCAGTACTTC CASSPRTSEETQYF TRBJ2-5 TRBV18 TRBD2 NA
TGTGCCAGTAGTATATCCGGGAATGAAAAACTGTTTTTT CASSISGNEKLFF TRBJ1-4 TRBV19 NA NA
TGCAGCGCCAACCTGGGGAGGTTAGGCAATGAGCAGTTCTTC CSANLGRLGNEQFF TRBJ2-1 TRBV29-1 NA NA
TGTGCCAGCAGCTTGTTTGGCGGGAGGGTAGGAGAGCAGTTCTTC CASSLFGGRVGEQFF TRBJ2-1 TRBV5-4 TRBD2 NA
TGTGCCAGCAGGGGGGCGGGACAGGGGAGGAACACTGAAGCTTTCTTT CASRGAGQGRNTEAFF TRBJ1-1 TRBV6-6 TRBD1 NA
TGTGCCAGCAGTACCCGGGACAGGGGAAACGAGCAGTACTTC CASSTRDRGNEQYF TRBJ2-7 TRBV6-4 TRBD1 NA
TGTGCCTGGAGGCAGACAGGGTGGGACGGGGAGCTGTTTTTT CAWRQTGWDGELFF TRBJ2-2 TRBV30 TRBD1 NA
TGTGCCAGCAGTTTAAAAGGATTTGACGGGGCTTTCTTT CASSLKGFDGAFF TRBJ1-1 TRBV12-3/TRBV12-4 NA NA
TGTGCCAGCAGCTTGGGGACAGGGGGCCGAGGGCTGTTTTTT CASSLGTGGRGLFF TRBJ2-2 TRBV11-2 TRBD1 NA
TGCGCCAGCAGCTATGCTAGGAGCTCCTACGAGCAGTACTTC CASSYARSSYEQYF TRBJ2-7 TRBV5-1 NA NA
TGTGCCTGGAGTAAGGCAGGGCCCGGACCGAATAGCAATCAGCCCCAGCATTTT CAWSKAGPGPNSNQPQHF TRBJ1-5 TRBV30 NA NA
TGTGCCAGCAGCTTAGATCCGGACAGGGCCACTGAAGCTTTCTTT CASSLDPDRATEAFF TRBJ1-1 TRBV11-2 TRBD1 NA
TGTGCCACCAGTGATTGGACTAGCGGGAGCACAGATACGCAGTATTTT CATSDWTSGSTDTQYF TRBJ2-3 TRBV24-1 TRBD2 NA
TGCGCCAGCAGCCAATCCGGGACTAGCTCTTATGGGCAGTACTTC CASSQSGTSSYGQYF TRBJ2-7 TRBV4-1 TRBD2 NA
TGTGCCAGCAGACGGACTAGCGGGATGAACACCGGGGAGCTGTTTTTT CASRRTSGMNTGELFF TRBJ2-2 TRBV28 TRBD2 NA
TGCGCCAGCAGTCAGCAGGGGGCTAACTATGGCTACACCTTC CASSQQGANYGYTF TRBJ1-2 TRBV5-1 TRBD1 NA
TGTGCCAGCAGCCTTTTGCGACAGGGGAAGTTCTTC CASSLLRQGKFF TRBJ2-1 TRBV28 TRBD1 NA
TGTGCCAGCAGTCCCCCCCCGACTAGCGTGGAGACCCAGTACTTC CASSPPPTSVETQYF TRBJ2-5 TRBV28 TRBD2 NA
TGTGCCAGCAGCCAAGATGGGGCCGAGAATCAGCCCCAGCATTTT CASSQDGAENQPQHF TRBJ1-5 TRBV4-2 NA NA
TGTGCCAGCAGTTACCACGGGGGGAGGGTGGAGACCCAGTACTTC CASSYHGGRVETQYF TRBJ2-5 TRBV6-5 TRBD2 NA
TGTGCCAGCAGCGCAGACTGGCAGGGGGGGGAGCTGTTTTTT CASSADWQGGELFF TRBJ2-2 TRBV9 NA NA
TGCGCCAGCAGCTTGGGCGGTAATCCAGATACGCAGTATTTT CASSLGGNPDTQYF TRBJ2-3 TRBV5-1 NA few
TGCAGCGTTGAAGATCAAGTAGTGAACGAGCAGTACTTC CSVEDQVVNEQYF TRBJ2-7 TRBV29-1 NA NA
TGCAGCGTAAAGCTGTACAGCGGGAGTGGTTACGAGCAGTACTTC CSVKLYSGSGYEQYF TRBJ2-7 TRBV29-1 TRBD2 NA
TGTGCCAGCAGTTTTAGTGGGGGAGGGGACACTGAAGCTTTCTTT CASSFSGGGDTEAFF TRBJ1-1 TRBV28 NA many
TGTGCCAGCTCACCAGGGACAGGGGGAACTGAAGCTTTCTTT CASSPGTGGTEAFF TRBJ1-1 TRBV18 TRBD1 once
TGTGCCAGCAGTTTAAGAGGAGACACTGAAGCTTTCTTT CASSLRGDTEAFF TRBJ1-1 TRBV12-3/TRBV12-4 NA NA